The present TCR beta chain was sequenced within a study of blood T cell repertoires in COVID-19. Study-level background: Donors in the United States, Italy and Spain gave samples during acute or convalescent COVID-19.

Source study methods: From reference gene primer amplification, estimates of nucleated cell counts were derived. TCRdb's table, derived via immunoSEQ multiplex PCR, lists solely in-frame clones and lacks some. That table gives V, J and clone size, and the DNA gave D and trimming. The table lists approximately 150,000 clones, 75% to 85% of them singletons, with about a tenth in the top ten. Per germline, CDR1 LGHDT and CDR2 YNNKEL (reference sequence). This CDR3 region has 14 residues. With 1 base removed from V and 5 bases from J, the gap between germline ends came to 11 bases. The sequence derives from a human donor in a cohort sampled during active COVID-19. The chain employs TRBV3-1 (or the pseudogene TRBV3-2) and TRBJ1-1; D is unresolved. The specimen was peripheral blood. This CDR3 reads CASSQVAGWTEAFF. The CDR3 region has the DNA TGTGCCAGCAGCCAAGTTGCCGGTTGGACTGAAGCTTTCTTT.